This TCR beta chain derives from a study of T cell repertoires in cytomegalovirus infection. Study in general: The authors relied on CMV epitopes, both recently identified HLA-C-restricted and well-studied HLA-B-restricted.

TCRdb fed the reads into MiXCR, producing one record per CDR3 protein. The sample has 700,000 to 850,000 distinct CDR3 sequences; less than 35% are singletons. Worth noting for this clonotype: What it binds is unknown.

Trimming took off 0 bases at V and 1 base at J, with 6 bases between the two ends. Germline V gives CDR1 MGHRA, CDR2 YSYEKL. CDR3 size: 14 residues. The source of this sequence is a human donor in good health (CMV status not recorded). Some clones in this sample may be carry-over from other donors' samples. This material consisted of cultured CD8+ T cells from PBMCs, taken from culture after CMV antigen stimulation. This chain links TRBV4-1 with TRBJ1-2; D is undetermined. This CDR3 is CASSQEADNYGYTF. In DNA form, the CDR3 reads TGCGCCAGCAGCCAAGAGGCAGATAACTATGGCTACACCTTC.